The 28 T cell receptor beta chains below were found in one sample sequenced in a study of vaccination and CD4 T cells after COVID-19. CD4+ T cells that had been cultured provided DNA sequenced with the Oncomine TCR Beta short-read assay. Using its own MiXCR run on the PCR reads, TCRdb lists one record per CDR3 protein. The sample holds about 22,000 distinct CDR3 sequences, under 40% seen once. The sample's time point: late sampling 161 to 241 days after vaccination in a few convalescent patients. Indicated treatment: roughly 10-day PBMC culture with coronavirus spike peptide pools or control peptides (ViraFEST assay). These TCRs are of unknown antigen specificity. Here the sequenced sample was CD4+ T cells from blood, cultured in vitro, taken about 7 months after SARS-CoV-2 vaccination. The receptors originated from a human donor who had recovered from COVID-19.

V usage is TRBV6-5 and J usage is TRBJ1-2; unclear D gene. The V end lost 3 bases, the J end lost 0 bases, and 11 bases lay between the germline ends. This CDR3 has 15 amino acids. The germline CDR1 and CDR2 sequences are MNHEY and SVGAGI. The CDR3 sequence: CASSYYRGANYGYTF. CDR3 nucleotide sequence: TGTGCCAGCAGTTATTATCGGGGAGCTAACTATGGCTACACCTTC.

This chain connects TRBV27 to TRBJ2-3; 13 bases map to TRBD2. This CDR3 spans 15 amino acids. Trimming took 8 bases from V and 2 from J; bases not matched to a gene: 4. Per the germline V gene, CDR1 is MNHEY and CDR2 is SMNVEV (reference sequence). In DNA, the CDR3 is TGTGCCAGCGGACTAGCGGGGGCAAACACAGATACGCAGTATTTT. It encodes CASGLAGANTDTQYF.

The chain couples TRBV20-1 to TRBJ2-1; D unclear. This CDR3 has 15 amino acids. Germline assignment: CDR1 DFQATT and CDR2 SNEGSKA (reference sequence). V was pared by 5 bases and J by 1 base, with 15 bases between. CDR3 coding DNA: TGCAGTGCTGATGTAGGACCCACGTCCTACAATGAGCAGTTCTTC. Amino acids: CSADVGPTSYNEQFF.

V and J are TRBV5-1 and TRBJ2-7; the D gene is possibly TRBD1 (6 bases). Trimming shortened V by 0 bases and J by 1 base, and 8 bases separated the two germline ends. CDR3 length equals 14 residues. The germline V gene encodes CDR1 SGHRS and CDR2 YFSETQ. CDR3 nucleotides: TGCGCCAGCAGCTTGGGACAGGTTTCCTACGAGCAGTACTTC. This encodes CASSLGQVSYEQYF.

The genes are TRBV10-3 and TRBJ2-2; D is perhaps TRBD2 (5 bases). V gave up 4 bases and J gave up 3 bases, with 9 bases separating them. Germline V gene lookup returns CDR1 ENHRY and CDR2 SYGVKD. This CDR3 is 14 amino acids long. CDR3: CAISARTDTGELFF. The CDR3 DNA sequence: TGTGCCATCAGTGCCCGGACTGACACCGGGGAGCTGTTTTTT.

The V call is TRBV20-1, the J call TRBJ1-1; 8 nucleotides agree with TRBD1. Trimming cost V 1 base and J 4 bases; bases outside gene matches: 5. Germline lookup yields CDR1 DFQATT and CDR2 SNEGSKA (reference sequence). The length of the CDR3 is 14 residues. The CDR3 is CSARARQGFTEAFF. Here the CDR3 DNA reads TGCAGTGCTAGAGCCCGACAGGGGTTCACTGAAGCTTTCTTT.

The chain has TRBV5-4 and TRBJ1-2; a weak D match, TRBD1 (5 bases). Deletions cut 4 bases from V and 2 bases from J, with 15 bases between. Germline CDR1 SGHNT, CDR2 YYREEE (reference sequence). The CDR3 covers 15 residues. The CDR3 loop is CASSPDSTRNYGYTF. The CDR3, as DNA: TGTGCCAGCAGCCCAGACAGCACCCGGAACTATGGCTACACCTTC.

The chain carries TRBV25-1 and TRBJ2-5; D may be TRBD2 (6 bases). This CDR3 is 14 amino acids long. Deletions cut 3 bases from V and 2 bases from J, with 10 bases between. From germline, CDR1 is MGHDK and CDR2 SYGVNS. The CDR3 loop reads CASSDEGGQETQYF. CDR3 nucleotides: TGTGCCAGCAGTGACGAGGGAGGACAAGAGACCCAGTACTTC.

CDR3 coding DNA: TGCAGTGCCCAGGGAGGGCCCTACAATGAGCAGTTCTTC. Residues: CSAQGGPYNEQFF. This chain links TRBV20-1 with TRBJ2-1; 7 bases are shared with TRBD2. The trim removed 6 bases at V and 2 bases at J, leaving 4 bases unmatched. The CDR3 loop spans 13 amino acids. CDR1 DFQATT and CDR2 SNEGSKA come from the germline V gene (reference sequence).

This clonotype turned up a few times. The V call is TRBV15, the J call TRBJ2-7, with D maybe TRBD2 (6 bases). Deletions cut 5 bases from V and 6 bases from J, with 8 bases between. The CDR3 is 11 amino acids. Germline V gives CDR1 LNHNV, CDR2 YYDKDF (reference sequence). CDR3 sequence reads: CATSGGFEQYF. CDR3 bases: TGTGCCACCAGCGGGGGGTTCGAGCAGTACTTC.

The J gene is TRBJ2-3, the V gene TRBV20-1; TRBD1 or TRBD2 may be the D gene (5 bases each). The CDR3 runs to 15 residues. CDR1 and CDR2 from the germline V gene are DFQATT and SNEGSKA (reference sequence). V was clipped by 6 bases and J by 4 bases, with 20 bases between them. Here the CDR3 DNA reads TGCAGTGCAATTAACTCCGGGACGCCTCCAGATACGCAGTATTTT. Amino acids: CSAINSGTPPDTQYF.

The CDR3 loop reads CSARLQGFGEQYF. CDR3 coding DNA: TGCAGTGCCAGGCTCCAGGGTTTCGGCGAGCAGTACTTC. The chain is built from TRBV20-1 and TRBJ2-7; tentatively, D is TRBD1 (5 bases). This CDR3 has 13 residues. V gave up 6 bases and J gave up 6 bases, with 18 bases separating them. Germline CDR1 reads DFQATT; CDR2 reads SNEGSKA (reference sequence).

This chain links TRBV7-2 with TRBJ1-1, with a weak D call TRBD1 (6 bases). CDR1 SGHTA and CDR2 FQGNSA come from the germline V gene. V was cut by 5 bases and J by 1 base, with 17 bases left in between. This CDR3 contains 16 residues. The CDR3 region has the DNA TGTGCCAGCAGCCCACTCTTCCCGGGACAGAACACTGAAGCTTTCTTT. Translation gives CASSPLFPGQNTEAFF.

This chain links TRBV20-1 with TRBJ2-2, with 8 bases fitting TRBD1. Germline CDR1 DFQATT, CDR2 SNEGSKA (reference sequence). After removal of 5 bases from V and 1 base from J, the junction contained 3 bases not matched to a gene. The CDR3 is 14 residues long. CDR3 sequence: CSAFGTGNTGELFF. The CDR3 region has the DNA TGCAGTGCTTTTGGGACAGGGAACACCGGGGAGCTGTTTTTT.

This clonotype has just a few counts. The chain couples TRBV20-1 to TRBJ2-7, with TRBD2 identical over 7 bases. CDR1 DFQATT and CDR2 SNEGSKA come from the germline V gene (reference sequence). The CDR3 covers 15 residues. Unmatched junction bases numbered 8, after V lost 0 bases and J lost 3 bases. The DNA for the CDR3 is TGCAGTGCTAGAGATCCGCTAGCGGAAGACTACGAGCAGTACTTC. It codes for CSARDPLAEDYEQYF.

Sample share makes this clonotype medium-sized. This chain joins TRBV28 and TRBJ2-6; D not certain. Trimming left V 7 bases short and J 0 bases short, with 16 bases between. There are 17 residues in the CDR3. CDR1 and CDR2 from the germline V gene are MDHEN and SYDVKM. The CDR3 region is CASNQQPSISGANVLTF. CDR3 DNA: TGTGCCAGCAACCAACAGCCCAGCATCTCTGGGGCCAACGTCCTGACTTTC.

The genes are TRBV20-1 and TRBJ2-3, with D perhaps assigned TRBD1 or TRBD2 (5 bases each). V shed 3 bases and J shed 4 bases, with 14 bases lying between them. There are 14 residues in the CDR3. The germline V gene has CDR1 DFQATT and CDR2 SNEGSKA (reference sequence). For the CDR3, the DNA is TGCAGTGCTAGTAGCAGGGACGGGCCAGATACGCAGTATTTT. Its protein product is CSASSRDGPDTQYF.

The table lists this clonotype with a few counts. The chain links TRBV7-9 to TRBJ2-7; no clear D gene. Trimming removed 6 bases from V and 1 base from J, with 16 bases in between. From germline, CDR1 is SEHNR and CDR2 FQNEAQ (reference sequence). The CDR3 consists of 15 residues. CDR3 nucleotides: TGTGCCAGCAGTCCTTCCCCGATCTGGTCCTACGAGCAGTACTTC. This encodes CASSPSPIWSYEQYF.

By sample share, this clonotype is medium-sized. V usage is TRBV27 and J usage is TRBJ1-5, with no clear D. The V end was cut by 5 bases, the J end by 2 bases, with 7 bases between. Germline values: CDR1 MNHEY, CDR2 SMNVEV (reference sequence). The CDR3 sequence is 13 residues long. The CDR3 spells CASSSLGNQPQHF. The CDR3 region has the DNA TGTGCCAGCAGTAGTCTGGGCAATCAGCCCCAGCATTTT.

The table lists this clonotype with a few counts. V is TRBV7-3 and J is TRBJ2-7, with D uncertain. Germline V gene data show CDR1 as SGHTA and CDR2 as FQGTGA. This CDR3 has 14 amino acids. Trimming left V 2 bases short and J 7 bases short, with 15 bases between. CDR3 nucleotide sequence: TGTGCCAGCAGCTTAGACTCCCCTCCTAGTGAGCAGTACTTC. It is translated as CASSLDSPPSEQYF.

This chain uses TRBV29-1 with TRBJ2-7; TRBD1 aligns across 7 bases. Per the germline V gene, CDR1 is SQVTM and CDR2 is ANQGSEA. V gave up 4 bases and J gave up 3 bases; unmatched junction bases: 6. The CDR3 extends over 13 amino acids. The CDR3 nucleotides are TGCAGCGTTGCCTTCGCAGGGGGCTACGAGCAGTACTTC. Its protein is CSVAFAGGYEQYF.

This clonotype was seen only a few times. The chain recombines TRBV20-1 with TRBJ2-5; the D gene is possibly TRBD2 (6 bases). The germline V and J ends were trimmed by 6 bases and 2 bases, with 16 bases remaining between them. The CDR3 spans 14 residues. From germline, CDR1 is DFQATT and CDR2 SNEGSKA (reference sequence). CDR3 sequence: CSAPGGALQETQYF. For the CDR3, the DNA is TGCAGTGCCCCCGGCGGGGCGTTACAAGAGACCCAGTACTTC.

The V gene is TRBV11-1, the J gene TRBJ2-5; 13 bases align to TRBD2. CDR1 and CDR2 from the germline V gene are SGHAT and FQDESV (reference sequence). This CDR3 contains 18 residues. The V and J ends lost 0 bases and 5 bases, in that order; junction bases with no gene match: 9. CDR3 DNA: TGTGCCAGCAGCTTAGCGACTCGGACTAGCGGGAGACCCGAGACCCAGTACTTC. Translated: CASSLATRTSGRPETQYF.

This clonotype was seen only a few times. This chain uses TRBV6-1 with TRBJ2-5, with D unresolved. CDR1 MNHNS and CDR2 SASEGT come from the germline V gene. The CDR3 consists of 11 residues. V was pared by 9 bases and J by 5 bases, with 10 bases between. CDR3 in DNA: TGTGCCAGTGCCGATAGGGAGACCCAGTACTTC. As protein: CASADRETQYF.

The V and J genes are TRBV29-1 and TRBJ1-5, with D unresolved. The CDR3 extends over 13 amino acids. V was pared by 5 bases and J by 0 bases, with 8 bases between. Germline CDR1 and CDR2: SQVTM and ANQGSEA. CDR3: CSVRTDSNQPQHF. Written as DNA, the CDR3 is TGCAGCGTTCGGACGGATAGCAATCAGCCCCAGCATTTT.

This sequence joins TRBV7-9 and TRBJ1-5; 8 bases match TRBD1. Per the germline V gene, CDR1 is SEHNR and CDR2 is FQNEAQ (reference sequence). The CDR3 is made up of 14 amino acids. Germline trimming cut 6 bases from V and 6 bases from J; bases unmatched to any gene: 7. The CDR3, as DNA: TGTGCCAGCAGTTTGACAGGGGAAAGTCAGCCCCAGCATTTT. It specifies CASSLTGESQPQHF. The entire variable domain, with the rest obtained from reference TRBV7-9 and TRBJ1-5, is as follows: DTGVSQNPRHKITKRGQNVTFRCDPISEHNRLYWYRQTLGQGPEFLTYFQNEAQLEKSRLLSDRFSAERPKGSFSTLEIQRTEQGDSAMYLCASSLTGESQPQHFGDGTRLSIL.

V gene TRBV10-3 combines with J gene TRBJ1-2; D unresolved. CDR1 is ENHRY and CDR2 is SYGVKD in the germline V gene. CDR3 size: 15 residues. V dropped 2 bases and J dropped 6 bases, with 16 bases sitting between them. The CDR3 DNA is TGTGCCATCAGTGAGATGCTAGGGTTTCGACATGGCTACACCTTC. Translating it yields CAISEMLGFRHGYTF.

This clonotype was observed a handful of times. V gene TRBV15 combines with J gene TRBJ2-1; the D is unclear. The V gene's germline CDR1 is LNHNV and CDR2 YYDKDF (reference sequence). Trimming took off 0 bases at V and 4 bases at J, with 1 base between the two ends. The CDR3 consists of 12 residues. The CDR3 DNA reads TGTGCCACCAGCAGAGATTACAATGAGCAGTTCTTC. This sequence encodes CATSRDYNEQFF.